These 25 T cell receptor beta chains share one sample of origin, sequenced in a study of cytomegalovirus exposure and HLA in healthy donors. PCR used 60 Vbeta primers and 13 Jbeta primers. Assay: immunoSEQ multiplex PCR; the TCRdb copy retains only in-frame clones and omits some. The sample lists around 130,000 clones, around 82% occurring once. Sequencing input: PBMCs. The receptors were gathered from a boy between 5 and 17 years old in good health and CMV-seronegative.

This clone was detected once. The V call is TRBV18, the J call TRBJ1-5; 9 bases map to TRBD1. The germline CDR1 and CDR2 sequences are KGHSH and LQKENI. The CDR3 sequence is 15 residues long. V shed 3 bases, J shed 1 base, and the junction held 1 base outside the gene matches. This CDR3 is CASSPDRGSNQPQHF. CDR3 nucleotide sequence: TGTGCCAGCTCACCTGACAGGGGGAGCAATCAGCCCCAGCATTTT.

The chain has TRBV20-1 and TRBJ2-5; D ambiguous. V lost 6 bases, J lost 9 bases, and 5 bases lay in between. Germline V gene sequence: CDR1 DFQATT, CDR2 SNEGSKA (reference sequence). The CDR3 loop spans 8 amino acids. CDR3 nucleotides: TGCAGTGCCCGGGCCCAGTACTTC. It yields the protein CSARAQYF.

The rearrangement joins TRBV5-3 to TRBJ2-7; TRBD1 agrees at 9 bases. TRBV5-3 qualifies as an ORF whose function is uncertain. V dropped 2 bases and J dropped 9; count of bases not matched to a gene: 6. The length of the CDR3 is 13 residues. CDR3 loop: CARSFRDRELQYF. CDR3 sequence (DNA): TGTGCCAGAAGCTTCCGGGACAGGGAATTGCAGTACTTC.

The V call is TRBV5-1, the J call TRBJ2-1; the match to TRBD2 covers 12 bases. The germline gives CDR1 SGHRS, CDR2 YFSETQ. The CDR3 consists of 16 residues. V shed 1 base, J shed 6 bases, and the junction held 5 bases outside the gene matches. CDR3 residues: CASSLTTSGSSNEQFF. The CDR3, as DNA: TGCGCCAGCAGCTTGACGACTAGCGGGAGTAGCAATGAGCAGTTCTTC.

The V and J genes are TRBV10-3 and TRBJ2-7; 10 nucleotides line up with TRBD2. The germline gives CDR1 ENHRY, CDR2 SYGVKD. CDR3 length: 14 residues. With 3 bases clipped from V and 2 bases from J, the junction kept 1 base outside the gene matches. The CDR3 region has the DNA TGTGCCATCAGTGACCTAGCGGGGGCCTACGAGCAGTACTTC. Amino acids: CAISDLAGAYEQYF.

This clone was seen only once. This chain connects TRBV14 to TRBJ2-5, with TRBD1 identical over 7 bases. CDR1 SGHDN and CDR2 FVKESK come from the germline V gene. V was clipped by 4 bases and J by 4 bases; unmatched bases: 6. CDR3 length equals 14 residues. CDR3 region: CASSPRTGGETQYF. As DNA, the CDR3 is TGTGCCAGCAGCCCCCGGACAGGCGGAGAGACCCAGTACTTC.

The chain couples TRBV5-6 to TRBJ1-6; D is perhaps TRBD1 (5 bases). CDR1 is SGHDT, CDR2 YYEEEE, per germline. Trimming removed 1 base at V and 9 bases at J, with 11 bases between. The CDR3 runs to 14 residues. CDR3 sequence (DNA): TGTGCCAGCAGCTTGTGGGGCGCCAGTTCACCCCTCCACTTT. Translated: CASSLWGASSPLHF. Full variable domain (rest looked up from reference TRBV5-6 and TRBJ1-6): DAGVTQSPTHLIKTRGQQVTLRCSPKSGHDTVSWYQQALGQGPQFIFQYYEEEERQRGNFPDRFSGHQFPNYSSELNVNALLLGDSALYLCASSLWGASSPLHFGNGTRLTVT.

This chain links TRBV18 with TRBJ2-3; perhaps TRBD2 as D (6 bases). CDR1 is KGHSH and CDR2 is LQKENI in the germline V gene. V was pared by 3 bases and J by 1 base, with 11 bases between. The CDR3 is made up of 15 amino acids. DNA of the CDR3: TGTGCCAGCTCACCGACGGGACTGGGCACAGATACGCAGTATTTT. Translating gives CASSPTGLGTDTQYF.

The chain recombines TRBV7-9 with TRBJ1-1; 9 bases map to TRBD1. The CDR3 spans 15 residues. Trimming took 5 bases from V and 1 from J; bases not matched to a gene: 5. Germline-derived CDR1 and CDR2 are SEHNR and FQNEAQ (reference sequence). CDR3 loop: CASSQMTGGNTEAFF. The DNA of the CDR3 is TGTGCCAGCAGCCAGATGACAGGGGGGAACACTGAAGCTTTCTTT.

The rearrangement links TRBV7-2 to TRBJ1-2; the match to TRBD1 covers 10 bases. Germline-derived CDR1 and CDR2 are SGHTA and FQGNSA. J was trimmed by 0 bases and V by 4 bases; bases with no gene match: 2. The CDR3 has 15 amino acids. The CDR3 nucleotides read TGTGCCAGCAGCTCGACAGGGGGCCCTAACTATGGCTACACCTTC. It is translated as CASSSTGGPNYGYTF.

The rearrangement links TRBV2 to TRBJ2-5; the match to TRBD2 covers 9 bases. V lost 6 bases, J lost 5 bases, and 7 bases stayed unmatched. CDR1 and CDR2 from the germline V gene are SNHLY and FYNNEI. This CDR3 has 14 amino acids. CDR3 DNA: TGTGCCAGCAGGTCTAGCGGGACCTACGAGACCCAGTACTTC. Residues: CASRSSGTYETQYF.

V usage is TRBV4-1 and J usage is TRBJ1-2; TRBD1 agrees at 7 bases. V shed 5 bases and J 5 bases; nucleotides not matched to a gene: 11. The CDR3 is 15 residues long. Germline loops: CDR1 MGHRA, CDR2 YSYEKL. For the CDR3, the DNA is TGCGCCAGCAGCTCACAAACAGGGGAACTTTATGGCTACACCTTC. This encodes CASSSQTGELYGYTF.

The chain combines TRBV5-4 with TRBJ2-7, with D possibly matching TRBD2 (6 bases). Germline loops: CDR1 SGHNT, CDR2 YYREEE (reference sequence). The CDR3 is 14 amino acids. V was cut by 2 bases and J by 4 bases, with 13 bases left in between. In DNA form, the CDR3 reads TGTGCCAGCAGCTTTGCTGGCGGGGCTTACGAGCAGTACTTC. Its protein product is CASSFAGGAYEQYF.

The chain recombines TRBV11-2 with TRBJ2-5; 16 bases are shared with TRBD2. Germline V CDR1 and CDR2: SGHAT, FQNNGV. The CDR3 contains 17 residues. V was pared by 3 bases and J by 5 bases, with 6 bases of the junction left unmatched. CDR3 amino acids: CASSFGTSGGALETQYF. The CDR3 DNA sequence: TGTGCCAGCAGCTTCGGGACTAGCGGGGGGGCCCTGGAGACCCAGTACTTC.

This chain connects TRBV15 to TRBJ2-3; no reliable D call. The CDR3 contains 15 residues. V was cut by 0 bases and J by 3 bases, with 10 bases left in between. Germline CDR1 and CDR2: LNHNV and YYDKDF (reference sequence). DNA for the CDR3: TGTGCCACCAGCAGAGACCGCGGAGAGACAGATACGCAGTATTTT. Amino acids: CATSRDRGETDTQYF.

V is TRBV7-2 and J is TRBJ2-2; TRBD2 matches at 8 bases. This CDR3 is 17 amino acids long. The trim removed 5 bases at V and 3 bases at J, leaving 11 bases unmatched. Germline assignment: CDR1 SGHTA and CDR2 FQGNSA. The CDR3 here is CASSPPRGGRHTGELFF. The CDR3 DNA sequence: TGTGCCAGCAGCCCTCCCCGGGGGGGCCGTCACACCGGGGAGCTGTTTTTT.

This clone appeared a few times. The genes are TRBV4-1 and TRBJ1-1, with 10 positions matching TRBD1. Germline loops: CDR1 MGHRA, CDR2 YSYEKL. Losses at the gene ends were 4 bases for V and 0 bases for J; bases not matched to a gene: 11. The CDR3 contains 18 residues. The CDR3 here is CASSLTTGGSRMNTEAFF. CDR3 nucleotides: TGCGCCAGCAGCCTTACGACAGGGGGCTCTCGCATGAACACTGAAGCTTTCTTT.

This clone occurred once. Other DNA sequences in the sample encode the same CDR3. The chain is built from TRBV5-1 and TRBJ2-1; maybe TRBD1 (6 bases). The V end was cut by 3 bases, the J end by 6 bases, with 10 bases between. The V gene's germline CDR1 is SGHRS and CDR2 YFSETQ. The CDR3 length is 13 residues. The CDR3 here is CASSSLQGNEQFF. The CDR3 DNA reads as TGCGCCAGCAGCTCCCTACAGGGCAATGAGCAGTTCTTC. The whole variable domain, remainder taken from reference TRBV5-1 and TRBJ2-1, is KAGVTQTPRYLIKTRGQQVTLSCSPISGHRSVSWYQQTPGQGLQFLFEYFSETQRNKGNFPGRFSGRQFSNSRSEMNVSTLELGDSALYLCASSSLQGNEQFFGPGTRLTVL.

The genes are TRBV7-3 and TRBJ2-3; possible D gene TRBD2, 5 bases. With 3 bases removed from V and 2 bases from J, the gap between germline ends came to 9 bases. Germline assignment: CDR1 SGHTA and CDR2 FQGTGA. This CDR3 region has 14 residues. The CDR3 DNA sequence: TGTGCCAGCAGCTTCGGCGGGTACACAGATACGCAGTATTTT. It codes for CASSFGGYTDTQYF.

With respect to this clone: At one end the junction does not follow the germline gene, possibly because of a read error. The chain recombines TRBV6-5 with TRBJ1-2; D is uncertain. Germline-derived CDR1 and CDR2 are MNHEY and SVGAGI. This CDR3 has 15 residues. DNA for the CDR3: TGTGCCAGCAGTTACTCCCGGGCGACTAACTATGGCTACCCCTTC. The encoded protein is CASSYSRATNYGYPF.

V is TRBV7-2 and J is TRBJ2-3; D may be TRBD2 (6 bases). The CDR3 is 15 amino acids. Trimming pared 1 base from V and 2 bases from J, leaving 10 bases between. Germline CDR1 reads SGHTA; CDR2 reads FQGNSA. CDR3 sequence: CASSLDGLFTDTQYF. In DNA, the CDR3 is TGTGCCAGCAGCTTAGACGGACTATTCACAGATACGCAGTATTTT.

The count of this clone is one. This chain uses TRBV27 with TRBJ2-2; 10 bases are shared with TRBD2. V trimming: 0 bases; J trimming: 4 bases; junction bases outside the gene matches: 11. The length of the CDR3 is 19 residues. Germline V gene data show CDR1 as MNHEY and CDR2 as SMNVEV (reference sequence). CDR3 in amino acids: CASSLSLAGAYPTTGELFF. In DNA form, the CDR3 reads TGTGCCAGCAGTTTATCCCTAGCGGGGGCCTATCCGACCACCGGGGAGCTGTTTTTT.

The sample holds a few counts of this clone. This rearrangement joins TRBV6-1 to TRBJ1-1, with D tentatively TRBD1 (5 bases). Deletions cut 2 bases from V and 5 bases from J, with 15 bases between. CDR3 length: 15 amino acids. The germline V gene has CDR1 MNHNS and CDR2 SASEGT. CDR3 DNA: TGTGCCAGCAGTGAAACAGGCGTCTGGCGAACTGAAGCTTTCTTT. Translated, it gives CASSETGVWRTEAFF.

DNA of the CDR3: TGTGCCAGCAGCTTAATCGAGGACACTGAAGCTTTCTTT. Encoded protein: CASSLIEDTEAFF. V is TRBV11-2 and J is TRBJ1-1; D is ambiguous. Germline loops: CDR1 SGHAT, CDR2 FQNNGV. The CDR3 loop spans 13 amino acids. Trimming took 2 bases from V and 3 from J, leaving 7 bases between them.

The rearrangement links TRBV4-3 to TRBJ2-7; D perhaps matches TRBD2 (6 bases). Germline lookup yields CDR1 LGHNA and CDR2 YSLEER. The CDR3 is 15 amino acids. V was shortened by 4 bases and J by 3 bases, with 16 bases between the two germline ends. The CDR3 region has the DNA TGCGCCAGCAGCCGAAATAGGGCTAGCGTCTACGAGCAGTACTTC. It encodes CASSRNRASVYEQYF.